The 5 T cell receptor beta chains below come from one sample, sequenced in a study of T cells in Graves' hyperthyroidism and ophthalmopathy. Amplification yielded TCR beta CDR3 regions, with RNA transcripts as the source. With the HTBI primer set, the TCR CDR3 went through a first round of RT-PCR. TCRdb itself ran the multiplex PCR reads through MiXCR, one entry per CDR3 protein. This table holds approximately 400,000 distinct CDR3 sequences, roughly 12% found once. Sequenced input: blood. The receptors derive from a young man with Graves' hyperthyroidism that later progressed to Graves' ophthalmopathy.

Concerning this clonotype itself: The junction departs from the called germline gene at one end, perhaps through a read error. J is TRBJ1-1 and V is TRBV5-1; weak D call: TRBD1 (5 bases). Looked up from germline, CDR1 is SGHRS and CDR2 is YFSETQ. The CDR3 totals 16 residues. The CDR3 DNA follows: TGTGCCAGCAGCCTGGGACTCGAGGGCATGAACACTGAAGCTTTCTTT. It codes for CASSLGLEGMNTEAFF.

This chain connects TRBV6-5 to TRBJ1-6; D gene ambiguous. The CDR3 has 13 residues. In germline, CDR1 is MNHEY, CDR2 SVGAGI. Trimming took off 0 bases at V and 16 bases at J, with 13 bases between the two ends. The CDR3 spells CASSYSRTAVLHF. CDR3 in DNA: TGTGCCAGCAGTTACTCGAGGACCGCCGTTCTCCACTTT.

This clonotype was observed many times. J is TRBJ2-3 and V is TRBV7-9; D uncertain. V lost 5 bases and J 4 bases, leaving 7 bases between the germline ends. Germline V gives CDR1 SEHNR, CDR2 FQNEAQ (reference sequence). The CDR3 loop spans 12 amino acids. The CDR3 sequence: CASSPRADTQYF. CDR3 in DNA: TGTGCCAGCAGCCCGAGAGCAGATACGCAGTATTTT.

This clonotype was counted many times. V gene TRBV11-2 combines with J gene TRBJ2-1; perhaps D is TRBD1 or TRBD2 (5 bases each). V was cut by 3 bases and J by 8 bases, with 11 bases left in between. Germline V lookup: CDR1 SGHAT, CDR2 FQNNGV. This CDR3 has 13 residues. The CDR3 coding sequence is TGTGCCAGCAGCTTCGGGACCGCAGATGAGCAGTTCTTC. Protein product: CASSFGTADEQFF.

Only a few counts were recorded for this clonotype. This chain uses TRBV9 with TRBJ2-3, with 8 bases lining up with TRBD1. Germline trimming cut 2 bases from V and 0 bases from J; bases unmatched to any gene: 5. Looked up from germline, CDR1 is SGDLS and CDR2 is YYNGEE. There are 16 residues in the CDR3. The CDR3 DNA follows: TGTGCCAGCAGCGTTTCCGGGACAGGAAGCACAGATACGCAGTATTTT. It encodes CASSVSGTGSTDTQYF. Full variable domain (missing parts from reference TRBV9 and TRBJ2-3): DSGVTQTPKHLITATGQRVTLRCSPRSGDLSVYWYQQSLDQGLQFLIQYYNGEERAKGNILERFSAQQFPDLHSELNLSSLELGDSALYFCASSVSGTGSTDTQYFGPGTRLTVL.